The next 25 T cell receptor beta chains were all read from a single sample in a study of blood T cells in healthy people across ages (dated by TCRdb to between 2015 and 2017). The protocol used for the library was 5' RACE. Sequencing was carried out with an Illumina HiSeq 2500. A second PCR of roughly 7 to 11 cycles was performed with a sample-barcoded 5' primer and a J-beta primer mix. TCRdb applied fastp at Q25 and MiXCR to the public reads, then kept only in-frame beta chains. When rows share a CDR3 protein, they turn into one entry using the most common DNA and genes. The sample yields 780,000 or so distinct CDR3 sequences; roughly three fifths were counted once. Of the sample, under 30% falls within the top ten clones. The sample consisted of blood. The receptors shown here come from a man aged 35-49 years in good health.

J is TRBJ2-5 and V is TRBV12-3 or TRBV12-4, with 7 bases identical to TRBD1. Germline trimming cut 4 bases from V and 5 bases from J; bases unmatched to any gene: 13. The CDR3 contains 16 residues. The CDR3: CASSYSEGPRGETQYF. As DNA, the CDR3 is TGTGCCAGCAGTTACTCGGAAGGGCCCAGGGGGGAGACCCAGTACTTC.

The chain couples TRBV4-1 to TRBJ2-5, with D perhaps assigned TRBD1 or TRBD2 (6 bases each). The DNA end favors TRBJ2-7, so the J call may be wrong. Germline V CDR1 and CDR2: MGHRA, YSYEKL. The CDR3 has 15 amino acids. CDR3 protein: CASSQGGGRLSEQYF. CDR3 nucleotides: TGCGCCAGCAGCCAGGGTGGGGGGCGTTTATCCGAGCAGTACTTC.

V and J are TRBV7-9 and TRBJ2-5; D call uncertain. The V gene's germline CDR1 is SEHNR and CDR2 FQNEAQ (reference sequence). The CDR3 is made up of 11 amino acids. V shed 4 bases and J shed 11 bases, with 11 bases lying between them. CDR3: CASSSSDEQYF. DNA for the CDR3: TGTGCCAGCAGCTCCAGTGATGAGCAGTACTTC.

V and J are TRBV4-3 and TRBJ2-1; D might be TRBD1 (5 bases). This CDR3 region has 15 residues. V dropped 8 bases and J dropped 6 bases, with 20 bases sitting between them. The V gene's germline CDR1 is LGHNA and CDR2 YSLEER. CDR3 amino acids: CASGAEAGQLNEQFF. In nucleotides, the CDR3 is TGCGCCAGCGGGGCCGAAGCCGGGCAACTCAATGAGCAGTTCTTC.

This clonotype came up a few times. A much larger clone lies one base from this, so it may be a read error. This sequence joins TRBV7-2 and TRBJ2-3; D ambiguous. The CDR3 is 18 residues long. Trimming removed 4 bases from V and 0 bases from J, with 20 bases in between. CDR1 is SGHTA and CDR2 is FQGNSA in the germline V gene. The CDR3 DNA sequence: TGTGCCAGCAGCTACCTTTCCGTAGCTGTTCAAAGCACAGATACGCAGTATTTT. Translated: CASSYLSVAVQSTDTQYF.

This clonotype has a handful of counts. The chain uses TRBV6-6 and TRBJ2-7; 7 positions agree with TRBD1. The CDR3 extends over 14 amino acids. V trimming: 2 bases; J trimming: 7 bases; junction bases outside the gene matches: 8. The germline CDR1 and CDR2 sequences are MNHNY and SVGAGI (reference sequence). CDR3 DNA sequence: TGTGCCAGCAGTTACCAAGCGACAGGGAAGGAGCAGTACTTC. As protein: CASSYQATGKEQYF.

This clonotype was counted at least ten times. For the CDR3, the DNA is TGCGCCAGCAGCTTGGCCGGTAGGGTCAATGAGCAGTTCTTC. It specifies CASSLAGRVNEQFF. This sequence joins TRBV5-1 and TRBJ2-1; unclear D gene. V was pared by 0 bases and J by 6 bases, with 10 bases between. CDR3 length: 14 amino acids. Germline CDR1 is SGHRS and CDR2 is YFSETQ.

The CDR3 here is CASTILAGEGVHEQYF. CDR3 DNA: TGTGCCAGCACCATACTAGCGGGAGAGGGGGTCCACGAGCAGTACTTC. V gene TRBV11-2 combines with J gene TRBJ2-4, with 11 bases lining up with TRBD2. The last part of the DNA fits TRBJ2-7 better; the J call may be wrong. The CDR3 is 16 residues long. CDR1 SGHAT and CDR2 FQNNGV come from the germline V gene.

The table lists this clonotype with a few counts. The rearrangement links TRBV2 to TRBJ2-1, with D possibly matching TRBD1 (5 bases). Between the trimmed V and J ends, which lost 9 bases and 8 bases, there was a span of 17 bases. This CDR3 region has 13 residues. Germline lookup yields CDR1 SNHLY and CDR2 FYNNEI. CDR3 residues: CASRGRGADEQFF. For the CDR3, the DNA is TGTGCCAGTAGAGGTAGGGGCGCGGATGAGCAGTTCTTC.

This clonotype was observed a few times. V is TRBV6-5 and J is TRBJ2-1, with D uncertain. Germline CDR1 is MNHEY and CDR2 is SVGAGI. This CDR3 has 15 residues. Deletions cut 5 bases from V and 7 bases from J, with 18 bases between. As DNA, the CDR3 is TGTGCCAGCAGTCTCGACGGTCCTCGGGTGAATGAGCAGTTCTTC. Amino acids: CASSLDGPRVNEQFF.

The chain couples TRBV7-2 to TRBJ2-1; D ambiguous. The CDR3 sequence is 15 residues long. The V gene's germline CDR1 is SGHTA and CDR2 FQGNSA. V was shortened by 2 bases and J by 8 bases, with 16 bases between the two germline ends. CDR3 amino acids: CASSLIRRSYDEQFF. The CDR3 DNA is TGTGCCAGCAGCTTAATACGCCGAAGTTACGATGAGCAGTTCTTC.

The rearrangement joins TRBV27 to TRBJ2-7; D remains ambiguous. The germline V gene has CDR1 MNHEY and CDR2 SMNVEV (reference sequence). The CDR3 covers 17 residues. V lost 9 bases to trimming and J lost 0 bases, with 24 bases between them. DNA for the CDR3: TGTGCCAGTAGCTCCCCGAAAGGCGGCGTGAGCTCCTACGAGCAGTACTTC. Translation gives CASSSPKGGVSSYEQYF.

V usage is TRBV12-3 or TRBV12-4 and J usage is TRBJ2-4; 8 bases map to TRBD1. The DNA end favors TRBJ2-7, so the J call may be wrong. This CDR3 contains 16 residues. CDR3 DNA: TGTGCCAGCAGTCCCTGGGGACAGGCCCTCTCCTACGAGCAGTACTTC. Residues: CASSPWGQALSYEQYF.

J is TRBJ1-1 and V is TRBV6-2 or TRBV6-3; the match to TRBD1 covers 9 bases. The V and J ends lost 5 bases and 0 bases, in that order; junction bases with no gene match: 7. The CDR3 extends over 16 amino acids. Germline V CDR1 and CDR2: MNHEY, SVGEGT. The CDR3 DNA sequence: TGTGCCAGCAGTGGGGCGGGACAGGGTTTGAACACTGAAGCTTTCTTT. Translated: CASSGAGQGLNTEAFF.

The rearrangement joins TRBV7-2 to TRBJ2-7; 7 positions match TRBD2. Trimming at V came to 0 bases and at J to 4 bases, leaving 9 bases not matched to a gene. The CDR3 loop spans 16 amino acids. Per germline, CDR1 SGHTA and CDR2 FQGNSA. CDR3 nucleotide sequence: TGTGCCAGCAGCTTAGCGCTGGGGGGGTTTAATTACGAGCAGTACTTC. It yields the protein CASSLALGGFNYEQYF.

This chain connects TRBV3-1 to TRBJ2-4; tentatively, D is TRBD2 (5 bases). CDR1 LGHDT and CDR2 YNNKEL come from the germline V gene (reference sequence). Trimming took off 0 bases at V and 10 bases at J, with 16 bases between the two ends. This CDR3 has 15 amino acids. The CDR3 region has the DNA TGTGCCAGCAGCCAAGATCATGTCCGGGGAAGGATTCAGTACTTC. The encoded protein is CASSQDHVRGRIQYF.

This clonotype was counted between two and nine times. As DNA, the CDR3 is TGTGCCAGCAATGGGATGGAGGCGAAAGAGACCCAGTACTTC. Translating it yields CASNGMEAKETQYF. The J gene is TRBJ2-5, the V gene TRBV7-8, with D tentatively TRBD2 (5 bases). Trimming removed 7 bases from V and 3 bases from J, with 15 bases in between. This CDR3 is built from 14 residues. Germline V gene data show CDR1 as SGHVS and CDR2 as FQNEAQ.

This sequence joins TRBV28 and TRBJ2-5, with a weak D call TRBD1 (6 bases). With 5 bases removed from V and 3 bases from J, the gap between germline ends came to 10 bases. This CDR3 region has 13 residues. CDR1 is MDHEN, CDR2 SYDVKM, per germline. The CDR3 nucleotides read TGTGCCAGCAGTCGGGACACAAAAGAGACCCAGTACTTC. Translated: CASSRDTKETQYF.

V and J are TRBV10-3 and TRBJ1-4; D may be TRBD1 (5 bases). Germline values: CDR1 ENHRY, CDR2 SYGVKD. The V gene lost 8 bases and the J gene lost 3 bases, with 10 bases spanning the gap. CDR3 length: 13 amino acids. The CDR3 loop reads CAIRDLANEKLFF. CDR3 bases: TGTGCCATCCGGGACTTAGCTAATGAAAAACTGTTTTTT.

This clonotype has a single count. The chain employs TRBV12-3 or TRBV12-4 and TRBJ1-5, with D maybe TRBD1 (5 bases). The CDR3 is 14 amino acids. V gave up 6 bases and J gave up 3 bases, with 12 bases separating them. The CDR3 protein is CASSFPGNNQPQHF. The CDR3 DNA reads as TGTGCCAGCAGCTTTCCAGGGAACAATCAGCCCCAGCATTTT.

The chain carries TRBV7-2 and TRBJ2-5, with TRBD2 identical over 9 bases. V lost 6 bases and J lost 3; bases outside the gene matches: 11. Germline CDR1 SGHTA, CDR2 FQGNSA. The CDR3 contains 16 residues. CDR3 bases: TGTGCCAGCAGAAATGGGGCTCGACTAGCGGAAGAGACCCAGTACTTC. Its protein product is CASRNGARLAEETQYF.

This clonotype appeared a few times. The CDR3 is CAIGVQETQYF. CDR3 sequence (DNA): TGTGCCATCGGAGTCCAGGAGACCCAGTACTTC. V usage is TRBV10-3 and J usage is TRBJ2-5; D gene unclear. V lost 8 bases, J lost 5 bases, and 9 bases lay in between. This CDR3 has 11 amino acids. CDR1 is ENHRY and CDR2 is SYGVKD in the germline V gene.

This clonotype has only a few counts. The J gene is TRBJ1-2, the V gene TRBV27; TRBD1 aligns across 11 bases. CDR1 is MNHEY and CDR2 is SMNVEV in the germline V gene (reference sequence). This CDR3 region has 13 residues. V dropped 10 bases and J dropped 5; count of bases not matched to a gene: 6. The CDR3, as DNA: TGTGCCACCCGGACAGGGGGCGCTTATGGCTACACCTTC. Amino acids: CATRTGGAYGYTF.

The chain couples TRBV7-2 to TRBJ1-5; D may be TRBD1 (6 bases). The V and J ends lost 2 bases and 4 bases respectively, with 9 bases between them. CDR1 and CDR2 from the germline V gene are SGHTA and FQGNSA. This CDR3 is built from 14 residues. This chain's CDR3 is CASSLKGGNQPQHF. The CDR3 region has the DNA TGTGCCAGCAGCTTAAAGGGGGGGAATCAGCCCCAGCATTTT. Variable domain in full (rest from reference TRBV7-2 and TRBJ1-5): GAGVSQSPSNKVTEKGKDVELRCDPISGHTALYWYRQSLGQGLEFLIYFQGNSAPDKSGLPSDRFSAERTGGSVSTLTIQRTQQEDSAVYLCASSLKGGNQPQHFGDGTRLSIL.

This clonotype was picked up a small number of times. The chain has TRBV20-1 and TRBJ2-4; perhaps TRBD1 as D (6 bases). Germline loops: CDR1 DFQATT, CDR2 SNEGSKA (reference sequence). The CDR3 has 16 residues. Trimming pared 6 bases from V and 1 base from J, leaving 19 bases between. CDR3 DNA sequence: TGCAGTGCCTCTGCGCCGGCAGGGGTGGCCAAAAACATTCAGTACTTC. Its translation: CSASAPAGVAKNIQYF.